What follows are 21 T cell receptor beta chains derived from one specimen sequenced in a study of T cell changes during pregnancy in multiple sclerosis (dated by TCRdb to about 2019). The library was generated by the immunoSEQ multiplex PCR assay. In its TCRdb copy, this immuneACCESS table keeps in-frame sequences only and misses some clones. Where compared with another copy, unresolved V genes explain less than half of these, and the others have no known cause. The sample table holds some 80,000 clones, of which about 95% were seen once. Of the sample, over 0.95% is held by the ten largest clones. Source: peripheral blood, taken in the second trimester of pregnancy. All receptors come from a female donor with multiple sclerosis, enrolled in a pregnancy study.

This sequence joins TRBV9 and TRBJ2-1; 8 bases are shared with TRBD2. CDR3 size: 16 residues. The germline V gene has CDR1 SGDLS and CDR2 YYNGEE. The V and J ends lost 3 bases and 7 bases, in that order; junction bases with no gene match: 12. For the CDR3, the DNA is TGTGCCAGCAGCGGATCGACTCGCGGGGGGTCTAATGAGCAGTTCTTC. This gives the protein CASSGSTRGGSNEQFF.

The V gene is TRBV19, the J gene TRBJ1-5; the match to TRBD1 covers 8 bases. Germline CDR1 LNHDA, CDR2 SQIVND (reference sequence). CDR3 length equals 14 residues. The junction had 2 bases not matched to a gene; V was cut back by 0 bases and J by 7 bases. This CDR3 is CASSIDRGRQPQHF. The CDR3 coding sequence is TGTGCCAGTAGTATAGACAGGGGGCGGCAGCCCCAGCATTTT. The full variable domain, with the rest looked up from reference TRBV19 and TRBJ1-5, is DGGITQSPKYLFRKEGQNVTLSCEQNLNHDAMYWYRQDPGQGLRLIYYSQIVNDFQKGDIAEGYSVSREKKESFPLTVTSAQKNPTAFYLCASSIDRGRQPQHFGDGTRLSIL.

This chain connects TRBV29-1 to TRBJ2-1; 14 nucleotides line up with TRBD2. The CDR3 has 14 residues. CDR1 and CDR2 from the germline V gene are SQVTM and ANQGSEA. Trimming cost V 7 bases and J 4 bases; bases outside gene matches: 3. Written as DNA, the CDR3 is TGCAGCGGGGGGACTAGCGGGGGATACAATGAGCAGTTCTTC. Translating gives CSGGTSGGYNEQFF.

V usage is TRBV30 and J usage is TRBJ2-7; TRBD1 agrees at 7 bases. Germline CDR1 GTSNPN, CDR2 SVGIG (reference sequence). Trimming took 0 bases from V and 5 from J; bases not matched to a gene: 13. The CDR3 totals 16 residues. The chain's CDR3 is CAWSVPFAGGINEQYF. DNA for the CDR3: TGTGCCTGGAGTGTCCCCTTCGCAGGGGGTATCAACGAGCAGTACTTC.

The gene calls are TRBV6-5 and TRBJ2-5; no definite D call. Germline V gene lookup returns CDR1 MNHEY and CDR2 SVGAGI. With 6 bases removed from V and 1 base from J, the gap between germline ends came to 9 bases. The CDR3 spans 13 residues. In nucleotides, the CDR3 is TGTGCCAGCAGACCTCCTATCCAAGAGACCCAGTACTTC. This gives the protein CASRPPIQETQYF.

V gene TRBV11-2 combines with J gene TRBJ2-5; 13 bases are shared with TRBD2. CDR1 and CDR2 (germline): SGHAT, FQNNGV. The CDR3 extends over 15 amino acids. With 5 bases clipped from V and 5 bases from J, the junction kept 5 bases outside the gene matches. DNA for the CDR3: TGTGCCAGCAGCGTCGGACTAGCGGGAGAGGAGACCCAGTACTTC. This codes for CASSVGLAGEETQYF.

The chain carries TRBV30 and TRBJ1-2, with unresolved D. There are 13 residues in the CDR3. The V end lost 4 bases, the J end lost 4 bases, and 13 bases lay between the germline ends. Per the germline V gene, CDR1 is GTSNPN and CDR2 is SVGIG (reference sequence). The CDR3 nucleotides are TGTGCCTGGATTGAGAACACGGGCTATGGCTACACCTTC. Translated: CAWIENTGYGYTF.

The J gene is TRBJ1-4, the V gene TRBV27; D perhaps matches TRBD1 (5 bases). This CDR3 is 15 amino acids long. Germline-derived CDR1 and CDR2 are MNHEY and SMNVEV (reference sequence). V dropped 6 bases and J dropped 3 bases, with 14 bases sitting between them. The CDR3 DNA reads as TGTGCCAGCAGACCGTCGGGGGACTCTAATGAAAAACTGTTTTTT. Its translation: CASRPSGDSNEKLFF. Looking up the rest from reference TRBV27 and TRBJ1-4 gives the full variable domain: EAQVTQNPRYLITVTGKKLTVTCSQNMNHEYMSWYRQDPGLGLRQIYYSMNVEVTDKGDVPEGYKVSRKEKRNFPLILESPSPNQTSLYFCASRPSGDSNEKLFFGSGTQLSVL.

Here the CDR3 DNA reads TGTGCCAGCAGCTTCAGGGTGACCTCTGGAAACACCATATATTTT. Translating it yields CASSFRVTSGNTIYF. V usage is TRBV13 and J usage is TRBJ1-3; D may be TRBD1 (5 bases). CDR3 length: 15 amino acids. Trimming removed 3 bases from V and 0 bases from J, with 9 bases in between. Germline CDR1 and CDR2: PRHDT and FYEKMQ (reference sequence). Combining the CDR3 with reference TRBV13 and TRBJ1-3 gives the whole variable domain AAGVIQSPRHLIKEKRETATLKCYPIPRHDTVYWYQQGPGQDPQFLISFYEKMQSDKGSIPDRFSAQQFSDYHSELNMSSLELGDSALYFCASSFRVTSGNTIYFGEGSWLTVV.

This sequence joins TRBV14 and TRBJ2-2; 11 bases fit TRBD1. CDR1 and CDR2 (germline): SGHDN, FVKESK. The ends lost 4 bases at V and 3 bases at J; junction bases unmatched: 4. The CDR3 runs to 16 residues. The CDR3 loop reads CASSLRTGGYTGELFF. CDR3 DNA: TGTGCCAGCAGCCTGAGGACAGGGGGCTACACCGGGGAGCTGTTTTTT.

Here the CDR3 DNA reads TGTGCCAGCAGTTTCGACAGGAACTATGGCTACACCTTC. It encodes CASSFDRNYGYTF. This chain links TRBV6-5 with TRBJ1-2; D may be TRBD1 (6 bases). V lost 4 bases, J lost 2 bases, and 8 bases lay in between. The CDR3 is 13 amino acids. The germline CDR1 and CDR2 sequences are MNHEY and SVGAGI.

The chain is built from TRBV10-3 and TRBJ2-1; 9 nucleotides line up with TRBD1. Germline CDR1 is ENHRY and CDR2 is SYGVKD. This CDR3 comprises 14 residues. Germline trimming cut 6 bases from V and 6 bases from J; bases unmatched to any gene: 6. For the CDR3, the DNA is TGTGCCATCAGGGCGGGACAGGGAGGCAATGAGCAGTTCTTC. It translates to CAIRAGQGGNEQFF.

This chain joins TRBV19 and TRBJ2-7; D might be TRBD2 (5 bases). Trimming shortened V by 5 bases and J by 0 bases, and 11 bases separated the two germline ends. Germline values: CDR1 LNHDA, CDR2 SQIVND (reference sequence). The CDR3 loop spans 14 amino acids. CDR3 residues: CASSSQRSSYEQYF. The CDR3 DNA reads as TGTGCCAGTAGTTCGCAGCGGAGCTCCTACGAGCAGTACTTC.

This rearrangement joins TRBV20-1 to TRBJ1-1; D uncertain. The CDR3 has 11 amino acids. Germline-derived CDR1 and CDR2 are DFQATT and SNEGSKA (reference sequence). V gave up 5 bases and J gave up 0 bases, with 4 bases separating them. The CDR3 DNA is TGCAGTGCTCCCTTGAACACTGAAGCTTTCTTT. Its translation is CSAPLNTEAFF.

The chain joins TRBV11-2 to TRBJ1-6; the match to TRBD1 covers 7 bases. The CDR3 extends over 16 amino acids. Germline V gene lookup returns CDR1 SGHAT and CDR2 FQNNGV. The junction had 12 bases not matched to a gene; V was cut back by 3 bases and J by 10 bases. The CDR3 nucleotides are TGTGCCAGCAGCTTGCTACAGGGGAAGGAAAGATCACCCCTCCACTTT. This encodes CASSLLQGKERSPLHF.

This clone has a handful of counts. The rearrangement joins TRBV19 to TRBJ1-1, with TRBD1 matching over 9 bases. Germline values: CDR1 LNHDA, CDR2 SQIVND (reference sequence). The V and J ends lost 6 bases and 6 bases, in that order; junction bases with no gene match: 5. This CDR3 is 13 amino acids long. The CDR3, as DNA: TGTGCCAGTAGGGGGGACAGGGTGCCTGAAGCTTTCTTT. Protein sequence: CASRGDRVPEAFF. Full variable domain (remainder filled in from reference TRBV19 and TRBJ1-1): DGGITQSPKYLFRKEGQNVTLSCEQNLNHDAMYWYRQDPGQGLRLIYYSQIVNDFQKGDIAEGYSVSREKKESFPLTVTSAQKNPTAFYLCASRGDRVPEAFFGQGTRLTVV.

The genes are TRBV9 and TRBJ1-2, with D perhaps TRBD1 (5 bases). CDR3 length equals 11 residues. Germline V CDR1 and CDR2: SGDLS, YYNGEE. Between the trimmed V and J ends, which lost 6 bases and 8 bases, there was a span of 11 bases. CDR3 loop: CASKKGQGYTF. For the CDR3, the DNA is TGTGCCAGCAAAAAGGGGCAAGGCTACACCTTC.

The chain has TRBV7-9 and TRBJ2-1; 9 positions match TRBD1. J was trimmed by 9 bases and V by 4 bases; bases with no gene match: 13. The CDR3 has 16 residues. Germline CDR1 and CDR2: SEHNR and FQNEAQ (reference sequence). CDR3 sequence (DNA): TGTGCCAGCAGCTCATGGGGACAGGGCCTATTCAGTGAGCAGTTCTTC. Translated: CASSSWGQGLFSEQFF.

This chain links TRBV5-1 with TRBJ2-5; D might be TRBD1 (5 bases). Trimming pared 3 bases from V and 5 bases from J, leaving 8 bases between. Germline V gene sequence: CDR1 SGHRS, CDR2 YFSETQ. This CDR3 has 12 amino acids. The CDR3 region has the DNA TGCGCCAGCAGCTCCAAGGGGGAGACCCAGTACTTC. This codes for CASSSKGETQYF.

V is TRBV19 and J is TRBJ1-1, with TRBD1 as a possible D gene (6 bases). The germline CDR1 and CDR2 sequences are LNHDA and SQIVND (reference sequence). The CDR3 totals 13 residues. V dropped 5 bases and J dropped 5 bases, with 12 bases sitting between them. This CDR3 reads CASSDQGKTEAFF. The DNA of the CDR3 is TGTGCCAGTAGTGACCAGGGGAAGACTGAAGCTTTCTTT.

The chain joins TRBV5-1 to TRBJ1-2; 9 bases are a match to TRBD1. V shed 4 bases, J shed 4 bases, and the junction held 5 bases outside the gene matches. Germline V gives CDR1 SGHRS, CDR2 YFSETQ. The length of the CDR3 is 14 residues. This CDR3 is CASSRGQGSYGYTF. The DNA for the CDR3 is TGCGCCAGCAGCCGCGGACAGGGGTCCTATGGCTACACCTTC.